Below, 15 T cell receptor beta chains from the same sample are listed, as sequenced in a study of T cell changes during pregnancy in multiple sclerosis (dated by TCRdb to between 2018 and 2021). Libraries were built with the immunoSEQ multiplex PCR assay. TCRdb stores this immuneACCESS table with in-frame sequences only. Part of the clones is absent; in the studies checked, under half of the shortfall reflects unresolved V genes, and no reason is known for the rest. The sample has about 75,000 clones on record, 75% to 95% of them singletons. The ten largest account for approximately 0.41% of the sample. Sequenced here: CD4+ T cells from peripheral blood mononuclear cells, sampled before pregnancy. These receptors came from a female donor with multiple sclerosis, enrolled in a pregnancy study.

The table lists this clone with a few counts. The gene calls are TRBV11-2 and TRBJ1-1; D is possibly TRBD1 (5 bases). Trimming stripped 3 bases from V and 4 bases from J, with 12 bases between. Looked up from germline, CDR1 is SGHAT and CDR2 is FQNNGV. The CDR3 sequence is 14 residues long. In nucleotides, the CDR3 is TGTGCCAGCAGCTTGGCAGGGAGGCGCACTGAAGCTTTCTTT. Translated: CASSLAGRRTEAFF.

The J gene is TRBJ2-1, the V gene TRBV7-2; 8 nucleotides line up with TRBD2. J lost 9 bases, V lost 5 bases, and 9 bases had no gene match. This CDR3 region has 14 residues. Germline CDR1 is SGHTA and CDR2 is FQGNSA. The CDR3 is CASSTSGGSFEQFF. CDR3 nucleotides: TGTGCCAGCAGCACTAGCGGAGGGTCCTTTGAGCAGTTCTTC.

The count of this clone is one. V and J are TRBV2 and TRBJ2-2, with 11 bases lining up with TRBD2. Germline V gene data show CDR1 as SNHLY and CDR2 as FYNNEI. CDR3 length equals 15 residues. V trimming: 4 bases; J trimming: 6 bases; junction bases outside the gene matches: 4. This chain's CDR3 is CASSVLAGEAGELFF. In DNA, the CDR3 is TGTGCCAGCAGTGTACTAGCGGGAGAGGCCGGGGAGCTGTTTTTT. Based on the CDR3 plus reference TRBV2 and TRBJ2-2, the full variable domain is EPEVTQTPSHQVTQMGQEVILRCVPISNHLYFYWYRQILGQKVEFLVSFYNNEISEKSEIFDDQFSVERPDGSNFTLKIRSTKLEDSAMYFCASSVLAGEAGELFFGEGSRLTVL.

The J gene is TRBJ1-1, the V gene TRBV10-3; 7 bases match TRBD1. CDR1 ENHRY and CDR2 SYGVKD come from the germline V gene. Trimming removed 5 bases from V and 1 base from J; junction bases left unmatched: 7. The CDR3 extends over 15 amino acids. The CDR3 DNA reads as TGTGCCATCAGTCCATGGGACAGATCGAACACTGAAGCTTTCTTT. Its translation: CAISPWDRSNTEAFF.

The chain joins TRBV10-3 to TRBJ2-7; 9 bases map to TRBD1. Germline lookup yields CDR1 ENHRY and CDR2 SYGVKD. This CDR3 spans 14 amino acids. The junction had 6 bases not matched to a gene; V was cut back by 6 bases and J by 3 bases. The CDR3: CAIRGTGTGYEQYF. As DNA, the CDR3 is TGTGCCATCAGGGGGACAGGGACGGGCTACGAGCAGTACTTC.

The chain couples TRBV12-5 to TRBJ2-1, with TRBD1 matching 7 bases. There are 13 residues in the CDR3. Per germline, CDR1 LGHNT and CDR2 FRNRAP. Trimming cost V 5 bases and J 7 bases; bases outside gene matches: 5. Here the CDR3 DNA reads TGTGCTAGTGGTGTGACAGGGCGGAATGAGCAGTTCTTC. Protein: CASGVTGRNEQFF.

The gene calls are TRBV11-1 and TRBJ2-5, with 14 bases matching TRBD2. This CDR3 contains 16 residues. Germline trimming cut 5 bases from V and 4 bases from J; bases unmatched to any gene: 6. The germline V gene has CDR1 SGHAT and CDR2 FQDESV (reference sequence). CDR3 nucleotide sequence: TGTGCCAGCAGCAAGAGACTAGCGGGAGGGGGAGAGACCCAGTACTTC. Protein sequence: CASSKRLAGGGETQYF.

The chain has TRBV13 and TRBJ2-7; 12 bases fit TRBD2. Germline V gene data show CDR1 as PRHDT and CDR2 as FYEKMQ (reference sequence). This CDR3 is 16 amino acids long. V lost 4 bases, J lost 0 bases, and 4 bases stayed unmatched. The CDR3 here is CASSWRTSGISYEQYF. The CDR3 DNA sequence: TGTGCCAGCAGCTGGCGGACTAGCGGGATCTCCTACGAGCAGTACTTC.

This clone was recorded once. The chain uses TRBV4-3 and TRBJ2-3, with 12 bases fitting TRBD2. CDR3 length: 16 amino acids. The germline V gene encodes CDR1 LGHNA and CDR2 YSLEER. J lost 1 base, V lost 5 bases, and 4 bases had no gene match. The DNA for the CDR3 is TGCGCCAGCAGCAAAAGGACTAGCGGGGGCACAGATACGCAGTATTTT. Its protein product is CASSKRTSGGTDTQYF.

This chain links TRBV2 with TRBJ2-2; TRBD2 matches 9 bases. The CDR3 spans 16 residues. Germline V gives CDR1 SNHLY, CDR2 FYNNEI. The trim removed 1 base at V and 2 bases at J, leaving 2 bases unmatched. The CDR3 nucleotides read TGTGCCAGCAGTGAAGACGGGACTAGCAACACCGGGGAGCTGTTTTTT. Translated: CASSEDGTSNTGELFF.

The genes are TRBV4-1 and TRBJ2-5; 10 bases match TRBD1. Germline V gene lookup returns CDR1 MGHRA and CDR2 YSYEKL. The CDR3 runs to 21 residues. Unmatched junction bases numbered 17, after V lost 1 base and J lost 0 bases. The CDR3 DNA is TGCGCCAGCAGCCAAGGAGGGACAGGGGCGGGTAGCGGGGAGTACCAAGAGACCCAGTACTTC. This translates into CASSQGGTGAGSGEYQETQYF.

The J gene is TRBJ1-1, the V gene TRBV6-5, with D unresolved. The CDR3 covers 16 residues. Trimming shortened V by 4 bases and J by 0 bases, and 15 bases separated the two germline ends. Germline loops: CDR1 MNHEY, CDR2 SVGAGI. As DNA, the CDR3 is TGTGCCAGCAGTTCCGTGACAAGACGCATGAACACTGAAGCTTTCTTT. Its protein product is CASSSVTRRMNTEAFF.

The V call is TRBV19, the J call TRBJ2-7; TRBD2 matches at 9 bases. This CDR3 contains 17 residues. Looked up from germline, CDR1 is LNHDA and CDR2 is SQIVND (reference sequence). V shed 6 bases, J shed 0 bases, and the junction held 12 bases outside the gene matches. In nucleotides, the CDR3 is TGTGCCAGTAGCTTAGGGCGAACTAGCGGGCGCTCCTACGAGCAGTACTTC. Encoded protein: CASSLGRTSGRSYEQYF.

This chain uses TRBV27 with TRBJ2-1; possibly TRBD2 for D (5 bases). The V end was cut by 3 bases, the J end by 10 bases, with 22 bases between. The CDR3 covers 16 residues. Germline loops: CDR1 MNHEY, CDR2 SMNVEV (reference sequence). The CDR3 loop is CASSLPGVQALKEQFF. The CDR3 nucleotides are TGTGCCAGCAGTTTGCCCGGGGTCCAAGCCCTCAAAGAGCAGTTCTTC.

The chain employs TRBV11-1 and TRBJ2-7, with D possibly TRBD1 on 5 matching bases. V was clipped by 1 base and J by 3 bases, with 7 bases between them. The germline CDR1 and CDR2 sequences are SGHAT and FQDESV (reference sequence). The CDR3 extends over 13 amino acids. The CDR3, as DNA: TGTGCCAGCAGCTTAGGACAGTACTACGAGCAGTACTTC. Its translation is CASSLGQYYEQYF.